This T cell receptor beta chain was found in a study of blood T cell repertoires in COVID-19. Study context: Collection of acute and convalescent COVID-19 samples took place in the United States, Italy and Spain.

Methods used by the authors: Scientists estimated how many nucleated cells there were by amplifying reference gene primers. The repertoire was sequenced with immunoSEQ multiplex PCR; TCRdb's copy has only in-frame clones and lacks some. The V and J calls and clone size are taken from that table; D and trimming were inferred from the DNA. The sample has about 160,000 clones, roughly 91% seen once. What was sequenced was peripheral blood. This receptor was obtained from a man between 18 and 29 years old with acute or convalescent COVID-19.

The CDR3 bases are TGTGCCAGCAGCCTGGGTACGGGAAACTATGGCTACACCTTC. It yields the protein CASSLGTGNYGYTF. This chain links TRBV13 with TRBJ1-2; D uncertain. Germline assignment: CDR1 PRHDT and CDR2 FYEKMQ (reference sequence). There are 14 residues in the CDR3. The V and J ends lost 5 bases and 2 bases respectively, with 12 bases between them.